These 10 T cell receptor beta chains were all obtained from the same sample, sequenced in a study of blood T cell repertoires in COVID-19. The assay was immunoSEQ multiplex PCR, and TCRdb's table has in-frame clones only and misses some. The data contain nearly 50,000 clones, under 90% of them singletons. The source material was peripheral blood. These receptors were obtained from a woman at least 80 years old with COVID-19, enrolled during active disease.

This clone has a single count. CDR3 sequence reads: CASSLATSGANEQFF. In nucleotides, the CDR3 is TGTGCCAGCAGCTTGGCGACTAGCGGTGCCAATGAGCAGTTCTTC. V is TRBV5-5 and J is TRBJ2-1, with 9 bases fitting TRBD2. The V segment lost 0 bases and the J segment 6 bases; nucleotides outside the gene matches: 4. The CDR3 totals 15 residues. Germline V lookup: CDR1 SGHKS, CDR2 YYEKEE (reference sequence).

The CDR3 protein is CASIRVPTEAFF. CDR3 DNA: TGTGCCAGCATCAGGGTTCCCACTGAAGCTTTCTTT. V and J are TRBV28 and TRBJ1-1; possible D gene TRBD1, 5 bases. V was shortened by 7 bases and J by 4 bases, with 10 bases between the two germline ends. The germline CDR1 and CDR2 sequences are MDHEN and SYDVKM. This CDR3 has 12 residues.

V gene TRBV27 combines with J gene TRBJ1-6; D is undetermined. Trimming left V 10 bases short and J 0 bases short, with 13 bases between. CDR1 and CDR2 from the germline V gene are MNHEY and SMNVEV (reference sequence). The CDR3 loop spans 15 amino acids. This CDR3 reads CATALTASYNSPLHF. CDR3 in DNA: TGTGCCACCGCGCTAACAGCCTCCTATAATTCACCCCTCCACTTT.

In this sample, this clone turned up a few times. The chain links TRBV6-2 or TRBV6-3 to TRBJ2-5; 8 nucleotides align to TRBD2. The germline V gene encodes CDR1 MNHEY and CDR2 SVGEGT. V shed 2 bases, J shed 3 bases, and the junction held 5 bases outside the gene matches. CDR3 length: 15 residues. CDR3 in DNA: TGTGCCAGCAGTTACCCCCCAGCGGGGGAAGAGACCCAGTACTTC. As protein: CASSYPPAGEETQYF.

This chain uses TRBV2 with TRBJ2-7; a possible D gene is TRBD1 (5 bases). This CDR3 contains 15 residues. Germline lookup yields CDR1 SNHLY and CDR2 FYNNEI. Trimming removed 1 base from V and 7 bases from J, with 17 bases in between. CDR3 amino acids: CASSEGQLSSWEQYF. The DNA of the CDR3 is TGTGCCAGCAGTGAAGGACAGCTAAGCTCGTGGGAGCAGTACTTC.

V gene TRBV27 combines with J gene TRBJ2-3, with TRBD2 matching over 11 bases. CDR1 is MNHEY and CDR2 is SMNVEV in the germline V gene (reference sequence). The CDR3 runs to 14 residues. V shed 7 bases, J shed 1 base, and the junction held 1 base outside the gene matches. The CDR3 is CASTLAGGTDTQYF. The CDR3 coding sequence is TGTGCCAGCACACTAGCGGGGGGCACAGATACGCAGTATTTT.

The chain links TRBV11-1 to TRBJ1-1; a weak D match, TRBD1 (6 bases). This CDR3 is built from 15 residues. Germline loops: CDR1 SGHAT, CDR2 FQDESV (reference sequence). Trimming took off 3 bases at V and 0 bases at J, with 11 bases between the two ends. Here the CDR3 reads CASSLVRGMNTEAFF. CDR3 in DNA: TGTGCCAGCAGCTTGGTTAGGGGGATGAACACTGAAGCTTTCTTT.

This clone was recorded once. The chain recombines TRBV30 with TRBJ2-3; TRBD2 agrees at 10 bases. V dropped 2 bases and J dropped 1; count of bases not matched to a gene: 3. Germline V gene data show CDR1 as GTSNPN and CDR2 as SVGIG (reference sequence). This CDR3 contains 15 residues. This CDR3 is CAWSIGLAGTDTQYF. CDR3 DNA: TGTGCCTGGAGTATAGGACTAGCGGGCACAGATACGCAGTATTTT. Full variable domain (rest looked up from reference TRBV30 and TRBJ2-3): SQTIHQWPATLVQPVGSPLSLECTVEGTSNPNLYWYRQAAGRGLQLLFYSVGIGQISSEVPQNLSASRPQDRQFILSSKKLLLSDSGFYLCAWSIGLAGTDTQYFGPGTRLTVL.

This rearrangement joins TRBV25-1 to TRBJ1-1; 7 nucleotides line up with TRBD1. The ends lost 5 bases at V and 8 bases at J; junction bases unmatched: 8. CDR1 is MGHDK and CDR2 is SYGVNS in the germline V gene. The CDR3 loop spans 13 amino acids. The CDR3 here is CASSSRRDSEAFF. CDR3 nucleotides: TGTGCCAGCAGTTCAAGGCGGGACAGCGAAGCTTTCTTT.

The rearrangement joins TRBV28 to TRBJ1-6, with TRBD1 as a possible D gene (5 bases). The CDR3 has 15 residues. V was trimmed by 7 bases and J by 5 bases, leaving 15 bases between them. The germline gives CDR1 MDHEN, CDR2 SYDVKM. The DNA for the CDR3 is TGTGCCAGCACCCTCCCAGGGTCGGATAATTCACCCCTCCACTTT. Residues: CASTLPGSDNSPLHF.